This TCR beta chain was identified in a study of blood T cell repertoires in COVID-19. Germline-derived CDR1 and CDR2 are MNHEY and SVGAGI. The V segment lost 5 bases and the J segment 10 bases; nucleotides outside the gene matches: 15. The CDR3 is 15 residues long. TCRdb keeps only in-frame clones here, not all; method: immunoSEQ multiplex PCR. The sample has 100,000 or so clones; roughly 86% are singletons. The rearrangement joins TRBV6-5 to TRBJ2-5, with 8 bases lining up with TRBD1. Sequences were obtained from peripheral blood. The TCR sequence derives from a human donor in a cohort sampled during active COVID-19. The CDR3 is CASSLVPGLQGGQYF. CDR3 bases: TGTGCCAGCAGTCTGGTCCCAGGCTTACAGGGGGGCCAGTACTTC.